The 18 T cell receptor beta chains below come from one sample, sequenced in a study of blood T cell repertoires in COVID-19 (TCRdb year 2020). The library was made by the immunoSEQ multiplex PCR assay. The immuneACCESS repertoire file appears here via TCRdb, limited to in-frame rearrangements. These files lack a portion of the clones; in checked studies, under half of the deficit traces to unresolved V genes, and the cause of the others is not known. The sample profile shows some 250,000 clones; approximately 91% of them were found once. Together, the top ten hold 2.3% of the sample. Material for sequencing was PBMCs or T cells enriched from blood (not recorded which). Receptors were obtained from a woman between 35 and 50 years old with acute COVID-19.

V gene TRBV24-1 combines with J gene TRBJ2-5, with TRBD2 as a possible D gene (7 bases). Germline loops: CDR1 KGHDR, CDR2 SFDVKD. Trimming took 2 bases from V and 5 from J, leaving 11 bases between them. The CDR3 covers 14 residues. The DNA for the CDR3 is TGTGCCACCAGTGATTCACGGGGGGCGGAGACCCAGTACTTC. Translation: CATSDSRGAETQYF.

This sequence joins TRBV19 and TRBJ2-3; TRBD2 agrees at 7 bases. This CDR3 has 16 residues. J was trimmed by 2 bases and V by 0 bases; bases with no gene match: 5. CDR1 and CDR2 (germline): LNHDA, SQIVND (reference sequence). The CDR3 region is CASSIDLRDYTDTQYF. CDR3 nucleotides: TGTGCCAGTAGTATAGATCTAAGGGACTACACAGATACGCAGTATTTT.

V usage is TRBV28 and J usage is TRBJ1-2, with D perhaps matching TRBD1 (6 bases). The CDR3 loop spans 14 amino acids. Germline lookup yields CDR1 MDHEN and CDR2 SYDVKM. Trimming took off 6 bases at V and 6 bases at J, with 17 bases between the two ends. CDR3 sequence (DNA): TGTGCCAGCAGACCGTACAGGGTTGAGGATGGCTACACCTTC. This translates into CASRPYRVEDGYTF.

This sequence joins TRBV27 and TRBJ1-1; no firm D call. Germline assignment: CDR1 MNHEY and CDR2 SMNVEV (reference sequence). V was trimmed by 2 bases and J by 1 base, leaving 5 bases between them. This CDR3 spans 13 amino acids. CDR3 sequence reads: CASSLMRNTEAFF. CDR3 in DNA: TGTGCCAGCAGTTTAATGAGGAACACTGAAGCTTTCTTT.

The V call is TRBV18, the J call TRBJ2-2; 10 bases map to TRBD1. V trimming: 5 bases; J trimming: 5 bases; junction bases outside the gene matches: 5. The V gene's germline CDR1 is KGHSH and CDR2 LQKENI. The CDR3 contains 15 residues. CDR3 DNA sequence: TGTGCCAGCTCATCCGACAGGGGGCGGACCGGGGAGCTGTTTTTT. Protein sequence: CASSSDRGRTGELFF.

This sequence joins TRBV5-6 and TRBJ1-3; tentatively, D is TRBD1 (6 bases). V lost 4 bases and J lost 2, with 13 bases in between. This CDR3 has 15 amino acids. CDR1 SGHDT and CDR2 YYEEEE come from the germline V gene. CDR3 sequence: CASSGGLLAGNTIYF. In DNA form, the CDR3 reads TGTGCCAGCAGCGGGGGCCTTCTGGCTGGAAACACCATATATTTT. Variable domain in full (rest from reference TRBV5-6 and TRBJ1-3): DAGVTQSPTHLIKTRGQQVTLRCSPKSGHDTVSWYQQALGQGPQFIFQYYEEEERQRGNFPDRFSGHQFPNYSSELNVNALLLGDSALYLCASSGGLLAGNTIYFGEGSWLTVV.

This clone occurred a few times. The gene calls are TRBV4-1 and TRBJ1-5; tentatively, D is TRBD1 (6 bases). Germline V gene sequence: CDR1 MGHRA, CDR2 YSYEKL. The CDR3 has 18 residues. Trimming left V 2 bases short and J 4 bases short, with 21 bases between. In DNA form, the CDR3 reads TGCGCCAGCAGCCAACAACAGGGTTTCGGAGGCAAGAATCAGCCCCAGCATTTT. It specifies CASSQQQGFGGKNQPQHF.

V is TRBV2 and J is TRBJ1-3; D is undetermined. Trimming removed 3 bases from V and 2 bases from J, with 11 bases in between. CDR1 SNHLY and CDR2 FYNNEI come from the germline V gene. CDR3 size: 15 residues. CDR3 bases: TGTGCCAGCAGTGACCGGGGAGGGACTGGAAACACCATATATTTT. This translates into CASSDRGGTGNTIYF. The variable domain in full, with the rest retrieved from reference TRBV2 and TRBJ1-3, is EPEVTQTPSHQVTQMGQEVILRCVPISNHLYFYWYRQILGQKVEFLVSFYNNEISEKSEIFDDQFSVERPDGSNFTLKIRSTKLEDSAMYFCASSDRGGTGNTIYFGEGSWLTVV.

The rearrangement links TRBV27 to TRBJ2-2; the D gene is possibly TRBD2 (6 bases). This CDR3 region has 14 residues. Germline CDR1 reads MNHEY; CDR2 reads SMNVEV (reference sequence). Trimming left V 3 bases short and J 2 bases short, with 7 bases between. The CDR3 is CASSLGLNTGELFF. As DNA, the CDR3 is TGTGCCAGCAGTTTGGGACTCAACACCGGGGAGCTGTTTTTT.

The J gene is TRBJ2-3, the V gene TRBV24-1; D possibly corresponds to TRBD2 (5 bases). Germline V gene sequence: CDR1 KGHDR, CDR2 SFDVKD. Trimming pared 5 bases from V and 3 bases from J, leaving 20 bases between. The CDR3 has 17 residues. The CDR3 sequence is CATSGRAVGLGTDTQYF. The CDR3 coding sequence is TGTGCCACCAGTGGAAGAGCGGTGGGATTGGGTACAGATACGCAGTATTTT.

Comment on this clone: Other DNA sequences of this sample code for an identical CDR3. The chain carries TRBV5-1 and TRBJ2-7; tentative D call: TRBD1 (6 bases). Germline V gene sequence: CDR1 SGHRS, CDR2 YFSETQ. Trimming took off 1 base at V and 2 bases at J, with 10 bases between the two ends. The CDR3 sequence is 14 residues long. CDR3 coding DNA: TGCGCCAGCAGCTTGATTACAGGGCCCTACGAGCAGTACTTC. This sequence encodes CASSLITGPYEQYF.

This clone was seen once. This chain connects TRBV5-1 to TRBJ1-5, with 8 bases identical to TRBD1. The CDR3 consists of 13 residues. V lost 5 bases to trimming and J lost 6 bases; unmatched junction nucleotides: 4. Looked up from germline, CDR1 is SGHRS and CDR2 is YFSETQ. This CDR3 is CASRDREGQPQHF. CDR3 nucleotide sequence: TGCGCCAGCAGGGACAGGGAGGGTCAGCCCCAGCATTTT.

The genes are TRBV30 and TRBJ2-7; TRBD2 matches 11 bases. CDR3 length: 15 amino acids. J gave up 4 bases and V 3 bases, and 8 bases lay outside the gene matches. Germline assignment: CDR1 GTSNPN and CDR2 SVGIG (reference sequence). The CDR3, as DNA: TGTGCCTGGAGGGGGACTAGCGGCTTTGGGTACGAGCAGTACTTC. Its translation is CAWRGTSGFGYEQYF. The full variable domain, in which reference TRBV30 and TRBJ2-7 provide the parts outside the CDR3, is SQTIHQWPATLVQPVGSPLSLECTVEGTSNPNLYWYRQAAGRGLQLLFYSVGIGQISSEVPQNLSASRPQDRQFILSSKKLLLSDSGFYLCAWRGTSGFGYEQYFGPGTRLTVT.

V gene TRBV4-3 combines with J gene TRBJ1-1; D uncertain. There are 14 residues in the CDR3. V lost 4 bases and J lost 3, with 12 bases in between. Germline-derived CDR1 and CDR2 are LGHNA and YSLEER. The CDR3 sequence: CASSLEGWDTEAFF. In nucleotides, the CDR3 is TGCGCCAGCAGCCTCGAGGGTTGGGACACTGAAGCTTTCTTT.

V usage is TRBV15 and J usage is TRBJ1-2, with 7 bases matching TRBD1. Germline V gene sequence: CDR1 LNHNV, CDR2 YYDKDF (reference sequence). V lost 1 base to trimming and J lost 4 bases; unmatched junction nucleotides: 6. The CDR3 is made up of 15 amino acids. CDR3 in DNA: TGTGCCACCAGCAGAGGACAGGGTGGTAGCTATGGCTACACCTTC. Translated: CATSRGQGGSYGYTF.

The chain links TRBV6-2 or TRBV6-3 to TRBJ1-5, with 7 nucleotides matching TRBD1. Trimming took 8 bases from V and 7 from J; bases not matched to a gene: 11. Germline V gives CDR1 MNHEY, CDR2 SVGEGT. The CDR3 runs to 14 residues. The DNA for the CDR3 is TGTGCCAGCTGCCTCACAGGGGCCGGGCAGCCCCAGCATTTT. Translating gives CASCLTGAGQPQHF.

This sequence joins TRBV15 and TRBJ2-7; no clear D gene. This CDR3 is 13 amino acids long. Germline CDR1 LNHNV, CDR2 YYDKDF (reference sequence). The V and J ends lost 3 bases and 12 bases respectively, with 18 bases between them. The CDR3 DNA follows: TGTGCCACCAGCAGTCGTGGTACCCCCAGGCGGTACTTC. This codes for CATSSRGTPRRYF.

CDR3 sequence reads: CASSLVPPPDTQYF. CDR3 in DNA: TGCGCCAGCAGCTTGGTCCCTCCCCCAGATACGCAGTATTTT. This chain links TRBV5-1 with TRBJ2-3; D not certain. CDR3 length: 14 residues. V was shortened by 0 bases and J by 4 bases, with 9 bases between the two germline ends. Germline V gives CDR1 SGHRS, CDR2 YFSETQ.